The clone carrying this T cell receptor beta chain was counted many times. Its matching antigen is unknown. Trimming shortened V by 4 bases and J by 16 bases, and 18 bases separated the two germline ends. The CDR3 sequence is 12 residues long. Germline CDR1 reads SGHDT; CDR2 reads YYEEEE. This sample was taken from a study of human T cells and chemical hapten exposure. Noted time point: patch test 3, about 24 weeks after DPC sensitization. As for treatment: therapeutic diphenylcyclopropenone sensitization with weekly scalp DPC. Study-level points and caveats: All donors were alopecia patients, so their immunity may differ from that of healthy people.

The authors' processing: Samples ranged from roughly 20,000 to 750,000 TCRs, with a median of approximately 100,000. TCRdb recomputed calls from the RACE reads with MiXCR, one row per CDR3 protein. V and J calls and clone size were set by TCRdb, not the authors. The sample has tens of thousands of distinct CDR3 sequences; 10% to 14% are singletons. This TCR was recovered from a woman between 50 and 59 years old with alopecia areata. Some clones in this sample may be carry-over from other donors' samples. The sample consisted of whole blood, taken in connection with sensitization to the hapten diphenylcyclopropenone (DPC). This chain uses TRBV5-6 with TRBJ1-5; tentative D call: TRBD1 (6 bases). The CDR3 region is CASSIRGRSRHF. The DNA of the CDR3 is TGTGCCAGCAGCATCAGGGGCAGGTCCAGACATTTT.